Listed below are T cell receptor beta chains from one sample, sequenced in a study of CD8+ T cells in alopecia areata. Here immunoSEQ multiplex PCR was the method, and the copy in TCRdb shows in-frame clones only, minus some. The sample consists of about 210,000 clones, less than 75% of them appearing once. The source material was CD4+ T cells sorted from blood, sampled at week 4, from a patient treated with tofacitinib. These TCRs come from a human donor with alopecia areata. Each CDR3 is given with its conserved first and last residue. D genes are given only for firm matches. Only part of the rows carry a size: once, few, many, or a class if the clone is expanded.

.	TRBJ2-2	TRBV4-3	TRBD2	TGCGCCAGCAGCCAGCTAGCGGGGAACACCGGGGAGCTGTTTTTT	CASSQLAGNTGELFF
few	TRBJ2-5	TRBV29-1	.	TGCAGCGTTGCCGTGATGGGAGAGACCCAGTACTTC	CSVAVMGETQYF
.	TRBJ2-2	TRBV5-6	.	TGTGCCAGCAGCCTAATAGGGAACACCGGGGAGCTGTTTTTT	CASSLIGNTGELFF
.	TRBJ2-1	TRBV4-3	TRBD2	TGCGCCAGCAGCCAAGAAGTTCGGCTAGCGGGGGACAATGAGCAGTTCTTC	CASSQEVRLAGDNEQFF
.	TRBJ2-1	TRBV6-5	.	TGTGCCAGCAGCCCCCGAGGCGGTTCGGGGAATGAGCAGTTCTTC	CASSPRGGSGNEQFF
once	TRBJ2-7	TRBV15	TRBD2	TGTGCCACCAGCAGAGATGATATCTCGCGGGGGGGAACCTACGAGCAGTACTTC	CATSRDDISRGGTYEQYF
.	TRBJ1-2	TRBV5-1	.	TGCGCCAGCAGCCCCGGACAGACTGATGGCTACACCTTC	CASSPGQTDGYTF
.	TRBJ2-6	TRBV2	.	TGTGCCAGCAGTGAAGGGTCGTCTGGGGCCAACGTCCTGACTTTC	CASSEGSSGANVLTF
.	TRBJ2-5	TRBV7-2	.	TGTGCCAGCAGCCAACGGGCGGGGCAAGAGACCCAGTACTTC	CASSQRAGQETQYF
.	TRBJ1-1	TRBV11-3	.	TGTGCCAGCAGCTTAGCCGAGAACACTGAAGCTTTCTTT	CASSLAENTEAFF
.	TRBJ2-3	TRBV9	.	TGTGCCAGCAGCGTTAGCGGTCCTAACACAGATACGCAGTATTTT	CASSVSGPNTDTQYF
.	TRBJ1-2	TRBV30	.	TGTGCCTGGAGGCGACAGACAGATCTCGTTTTAGGCTACACCTTC	CAWRRQTDLVLGYTF
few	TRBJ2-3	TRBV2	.	TGTGCCAGCAGTGACAGGAGTACGCAGTATTTT	CASSDRSTQYF
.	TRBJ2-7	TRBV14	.	TGTGCCAGCAGCCAAGGCGGACAGACCTACGAGCAGTACTTC	CASSQGGQTYEQYF
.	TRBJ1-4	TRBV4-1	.	TGCGCCAGCAGCTATCGGACAGTGGGGGCCCCGACAACTAATGAAAAACTGTTTTTT	CASSYRTVGAPTTNEKLFF
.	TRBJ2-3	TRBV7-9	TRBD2	TGTGCCAGCAGCTTATGGGAGGGAACAGATACGCAGTATTTT	CASSLWEGTDTQYF
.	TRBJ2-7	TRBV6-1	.	TGTGCCAGCACCCGGGACTCCACCTACGAGCAGTACTTC	CASTRDSTYEQYF
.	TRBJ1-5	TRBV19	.	TGTGCCAGTAGTATAAGCGTGTGGACGGAACAGCCCCAGCATTTT	CASSISVWTEQPQHF
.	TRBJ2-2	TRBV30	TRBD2	TGTGCCTGCTCCCTGGGACTACCCCTAGGAGGGGAGCTGTTTTTT	CACSLGLPLGGELFF
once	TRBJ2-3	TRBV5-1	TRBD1	TGCGCCAGCAGCTTCGGACAGGGAAGCACAGATACGCAGTATTTT	CASSFGQGSTDTQYF
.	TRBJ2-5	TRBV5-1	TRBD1	TGCGCCAGCAGCTTAAGACAGGGGGCATTGGAGACCCAGTACTTC	CASSLRQGALETQYF
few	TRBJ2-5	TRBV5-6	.	TGTGCCAGCACTCCCGACCGCGGAGAGACCCAGTACTTC	CASTPDRGETQYF
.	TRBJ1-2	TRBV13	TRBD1	TGTGCCAGCAGCCCCCCCTACAGGGACAGGGTTATAGACGTCTATGGCTACACCTTC	CASSPPYRDRVIDVYGYTF
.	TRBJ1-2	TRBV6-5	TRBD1	TGTGCCAGCAGCAGACAGGGGCCGGTCTATGGCTACACCTTC	CASSRQGPVYGYTF
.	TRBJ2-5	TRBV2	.	TGTGCCAGCAGTGAAGCGCCCCGGCCGTACTTC	CASSEAPRPYF
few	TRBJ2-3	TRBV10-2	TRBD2	TGCGCCAGCAGTGAGGCGGCCAAGCGGGGAGGCACAGATACGCAGTATTTT	CASSEAAKRGGTDTQYF
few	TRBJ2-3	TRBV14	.	TGTGCCAGCAGCCAAGTGGTCACCGGATACACAGATACGCAGTATTTT	CASSQVVTGYTDTQYF
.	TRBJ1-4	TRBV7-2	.	TGTGCCAGCAGCTTAGGCCACCTAGGGGCCTTTGGCGAAAAACTGTTTTTT	CASSLGHLGAFGEKLFF
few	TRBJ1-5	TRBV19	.	TGTGCCAGTCGGAGTGCTGATCAGCCCCAGCATTTT	CASRSADQPQHF
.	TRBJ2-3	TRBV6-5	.	TGTGCCAGCAGCCCTGCGACTAGCACAGATACGCAGTATTTT	CASSPATSTDTQYF
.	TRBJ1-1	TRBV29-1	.	TGCAGCGTTGAATTGGGGGGGAACACTGAAGCTTTCTTT	CSVELGGNTEAFF
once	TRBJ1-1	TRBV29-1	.	TGCAGCTCCTCCTGGGGCACTGAAGCTTTCTTT	CSSSWGTEAFF